The sequence of this T cell receptor (beta chain) was determined in a study of blood T cell repertoires in COVID-19. Study-wide context: Acute and convalescent COVID-19 samples came from the United States, Italy and Spain.

Here immunoSEQ multiplex PCR was the method, and the copy in TCRdb shows in-frame clones only, minus some. This table has roughly 290,000 clones, roughly 86% appearing once. V was trimmed by 2 bases and J by 0 bases, leaving 11 bases between them. The CDR3 loop spans 16 amino acids. CDR1 is MNHEY, CDR2 SVGAGI, per germline. The rearrangement uses TRBV6-5 and TRBJ1-5; possible D gene TRBD1, 5 bases. The sample comprised peripheral blood. The source of this sequence is a woman aged 25 to 39 who had recovered from COVID-19. The CDR3 coding sequence is TGTGCCAGCAGTTACCTGGACATCGATAGCAATCAGCCCCAGCATTTT. This translates into CASSYLDIDSNQPQHF.